The clone carrying this T cell receptor (beta chain) has a handful of counts. Its antigen is undetermined. This CDR3 is built from 14 residues. The germline V and J ends were trimmed by 4 bases and 1 base, with 10 bases remaining between them. Per germline, CDR1 ENHRY and CDR2 SYGVKD. This sample was taken from a study of T-cell reconstitution after alpha-beta-depleted transplantation in children. Unique molecular identifiers were used in preparing the TCRbeta library. In TCRdb, the PCR reads were re-called with MiXCR into one record per CDR3 protein. The table includes fewer than 550,000 distinct CDR3 sequences, 16% detected once. General study findings and limits: The authors attributed T-cell counts and diversity one year after transplant mostly to newly produced T cells. Surviving thymic progenitors and recipient T cells were the source of high TCRbeta diversity at day 60 in some patients.

Here the sequenced sample was PBMCs, mostly from graft donor cells, taken 360 days after TCRalphabeta/CD19-depleted stem cell transplant. V and J are TRBV10-3 and TRBJ1-1; D uncertain. The TCR was taken from a boy under two years old who had a stem cell transplant for Wiskott-Aldrich syndrome, so the T cells may come from the graft donor. The CDR3 coding sequence is TGTGCCATCAGTGGGGTCAGATGGAACACTGAAGCTTTCTTT. It is translated as CAISGVRWNTEAFF.